The T cell receptor (beta chain) under discussion was sequenced for a study of CD8 T cells in ankylosing spondylitis. Whole-study results and caveats: Disease-linked clones bore a CD8+ phenotype, appearing relatively rarely in peripheral blood.

In this sample, this clonotype turned up many times. Its antigen is undetermined. V lost 6 bases and J lost 5; bases outside the gene matches: 10. CDR3 size: 16 residues. It was by quantitative 5'-RACE with molecular barcodes that TCR beta libraries were made. A single record per CDR3 protein comes from TCRdb applying MiXCR to the 5' RACE reads. This sample has more than 250,000 distinct CDR3 sequences, with under 14% found just once. The sequenced sample consisted of blood, either unsorted or a sorted T cell fraction (not recorded which). The sequence was collected from a female donor with ankylosing spondylitis or in good health (not recorded which). V is TRBV12-3 or TRBV12-4 and J is TRBJ2-2; TRBD2 matches 9 bases. CDR3 residues: CASRLSGGPRTGELFF. Here the CDR3 DNA reads TGTGCCAGCAGATTGAGCGGGGGGCCGAGAACCGGGGAGCTGTTTTTT.